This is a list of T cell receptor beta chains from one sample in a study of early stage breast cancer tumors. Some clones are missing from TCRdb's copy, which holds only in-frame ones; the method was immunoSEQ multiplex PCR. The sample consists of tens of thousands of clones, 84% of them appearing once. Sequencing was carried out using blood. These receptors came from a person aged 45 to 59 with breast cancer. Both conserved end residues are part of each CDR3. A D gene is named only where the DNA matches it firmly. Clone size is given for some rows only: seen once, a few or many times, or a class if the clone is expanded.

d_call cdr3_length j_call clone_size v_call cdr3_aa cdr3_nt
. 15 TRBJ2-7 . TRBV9 CASSVATGSSYEQYF TGTGCCAGCAGCGTAGCTACCGGGAGCTCCTACGAGCAGTACTTC
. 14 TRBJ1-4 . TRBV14 CASSQGGFDEKLFF TGTGCCAGCAGCCAAGGAGGGTTCGACGAAAAACTGTTTTTT
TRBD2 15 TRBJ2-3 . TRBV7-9 CASSYSSGNTDTQYF TGTGCCAGCAGCTATTCTAGCGGAAACACAGATACGCAGTATTTT
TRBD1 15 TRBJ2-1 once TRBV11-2 CASIPQDRVSDEQFF TGTGCCAGCATCCCGCAGGACAGGGTATCGGATGAGCAGTTCTTC
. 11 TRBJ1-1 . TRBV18 CASSKAQWAFF TGTGCCAGCTCAAAGGCACAATGGGCTTTCTTT
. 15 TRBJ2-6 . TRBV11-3 CASSLGLSGANVLTF TGTGCCAGCAGCTTGGGACTCTCTGGGGCCAACGTCCTGACTTTC
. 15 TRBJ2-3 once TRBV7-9 CASSPPEAITDTQYF TGTGCCAGCAGCCCCCCGGAGGCGATCACAGATACGCAGTATTTT
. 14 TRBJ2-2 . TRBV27 CASSLDGNTGELFF TGTGCCAGCAGTTTGGACGGGAACACCGGGGAGCTGTTTTTT
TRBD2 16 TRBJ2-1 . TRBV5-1 CASSSQAGGPPNEQFF TGCGCCAGCAGCTCACAAGCGGGGGGGCCTCCTAATGAGCAGTTCTTC
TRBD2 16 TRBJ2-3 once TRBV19 CASSTMASGGADTQYF TGTGCCAGTAGTACCATGGCTAGCGGGGGGGCCGATACGCAGTATTTT
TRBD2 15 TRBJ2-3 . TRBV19 CASSMAGGWTDTQYF TGTGCCAGTAGTATGGCGGGAGGGTGGACAGATACGCAGTATTTT
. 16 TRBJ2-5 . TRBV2 CASSEFWGGRAKTQYF TGTGCCAGCAGTGAATTTTGGGGGGGCAGGGCGAAGACCCAGTACTTC
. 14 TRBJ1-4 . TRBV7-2 CASSLSPSTGKLFF TGTGCCAGCAGCTTGTCCCCGTCGACCGGAAAACTGTTTTTT
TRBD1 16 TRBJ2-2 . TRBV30 CAWQPWTGGRAGELFF TGTGCCTGGCAACCCTGGACAGGGGGCCGAGCCGGGGAGCTGTTTTTT
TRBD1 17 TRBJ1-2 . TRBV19 CASSMLGTGQINYGYTF TGTGCCAGTAGTATGTTGGGTACGGGACAGATTAACTATGGCTACACCTTC
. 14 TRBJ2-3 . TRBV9 CASSVGGRVDTQYF TGTGCCAGCAGCGTAGGAGGGCGGGTGGATACGCAGTATTTT
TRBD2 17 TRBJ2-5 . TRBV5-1 CASSLGTLAGYQETQYF TGCGCCAGCAGCTTGGGGACCCTAGCGGGGTACCAAGAGACCCAGTACTTC
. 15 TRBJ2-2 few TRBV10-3 CAISETGRNTGELFF TGTGCCATCAGTGAGACAGGGCGGAACACCGGGGAGCTGTTTTTT
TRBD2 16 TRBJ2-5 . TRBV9 CASSVDGGRARETQYF TGTGCCAGCAGCGTAGACGGCGGGAGAGCTCGGGAGACCCAGTACTTC
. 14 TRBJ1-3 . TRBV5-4 CASSVRGSGNTIYF TGTGCCAGCAGCGTACGAGGCTCTGGAAACACCATATATTTT
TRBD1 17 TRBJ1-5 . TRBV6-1 CASSGDRGMNSNQPQHF TGTGCCAGCAGTGGGGACAGGGGGATGAATAGCAATCAGCCCCAGCATTTT
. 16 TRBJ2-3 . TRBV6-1 CASSALLMTTTDTQYF TGTGCCAGCAGTGCTCTCCTTATGACTACCACAGATACGCAGTATTTT
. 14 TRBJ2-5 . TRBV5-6 CASSLAGARETQYF TGTGCCAGCAGCTTGGCGGGAGCGAGGGAGACCCAGTACTTC
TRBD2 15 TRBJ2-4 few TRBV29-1 CSAGLAGGPKNIQYF TGCAGCGCGGGACTAGCGGGAGGGCCCAAAAACATTCAGTACTTC
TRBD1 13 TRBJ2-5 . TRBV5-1 CASRKDREETQYF TGCGCCAGCAGGAAGGACAGGGAAGAGACCCAGTACTTC
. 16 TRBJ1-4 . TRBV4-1 CASRSAMRGVNEKLFF TGCGCCAGCAGGTCGGCGATGAGGGGCGTCAATGAAAAACTGTTTTTT
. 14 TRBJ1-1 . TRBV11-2 CASTRQKENTEAFF TGTGCCAGCACCCGACAGAAAGAGAACACTGAAGCTTTCTTT
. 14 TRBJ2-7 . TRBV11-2 CASSLRRDTYEQYF TGTGCCAGCAGCTTACGGCGGGACACCTACGAGCAGTACTTC
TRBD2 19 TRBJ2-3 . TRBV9 CASSAPERGLAGATDTQYF TGTGCCAGCAGCGCGCCAGAAAGAGGACTAGCGGGGGCCACAGATACGCAGTATTTT
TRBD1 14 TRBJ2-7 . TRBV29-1 CSVLHRDRGYEQYF TGCAGCGTCCTGCACCGGGACAGGGGTTACGAGCAGTACTTC
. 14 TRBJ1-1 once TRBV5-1 CASSLDGEYTEAFF TGCGCCAGCAGCTTGGATGGGGAATACACTGAAGCTTTCTTT
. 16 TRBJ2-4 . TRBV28 CASSFPGALAKNIQYF TGTGCCAGCAGTTTCCCAGGAGCTCTAGCCAAAAACATTCAGTACTTC
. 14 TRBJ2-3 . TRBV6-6 CASSYLGGAEGQYF TGTGCCAGCAGTTACCTCGGGGGCGCCGAGGGGCAGTATTTT
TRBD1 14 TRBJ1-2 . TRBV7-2 CASSLVQGDYGYTF TGTGCCAGCAGCTTAGTACAGGGGGACTATGGCTACACCTTC
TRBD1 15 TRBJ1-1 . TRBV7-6 CASSLGQGLNTEAFF TGTGCCAGCAGCTTGGGACAGGGACTAAACACTGAAGCTTTCTTT
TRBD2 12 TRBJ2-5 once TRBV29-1 CSWGGGPETQYF TGCAGCTGGGGGGGAGGGCCCGAGACCCAGTACTTC
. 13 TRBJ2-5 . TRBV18 CASSPPGRETQYF TGTGCCAGCTCCCCTCCCGGGCGAGAGACCCAGTACTTC